This T cell receptor (beta chain) was recovered during a study of glioma-infiltrating T cells. The study, taken as a whole, reports: Very few CDR3 sequences were shared between tissue and blood. Above-expected tissue-blood divergence occurred in all gliomas, most in low-grade ones.

This clonotype was found many times. Its antigen is currently unknown. Trimming stripped 0 bases from V and 3 bases from J, with 5 bases between. CDR1 and CDR2 from the germline V gene are LNHDA and SQIVND (reference sequence). The CDR3 consists of 13 residues. Amplification of TCR alpha and beta CDR3 regions from RNA used iRepertoire nested multiplex PCR. Input was roughly 85-400 ng of tissue mRNA or PBMC total RNA. MiXCR, run by TCRdb on the multiplex PCR reads, gives a single entry per CDR3 protein. The top ten clones hold 20% of a sample with approximately 190,000 distinct CDR3 sequences, 32% of them seen once.

The sequence derives from a human donor with low-grade glioma or glioblastoma, undergoing nonglioma brain surgery, or in good health (not recorded which). The sample consisted of glioma tissue, nonneoplastic brain tissue, or PBMCs (not recorded which). The chain employs TRBV19 and TRBJ1-1; the D is unclear. As DNA, the CDR3 is TGTGCCAGTAGTATAGACCGGGACACTGAAGCTTTCTTT. Protein sequence: CASSIDRDTEAFF.